Below, 18 T cell receptor beta chains from the same sample are listed, as sequenced in a study of blood T cells in healthy people across ages (dated by TCRdb to 2013 to 2016). Library prep was done by 5' RACE. The run used an Illumina HiSeq 2500. The second PCR ran for about 6 to 12 cycles and used a J-beta primer mix along with a sample-barcoded 5' primer. Using fastp trimming at Q25 and MiXCR clonotype assembly, TCRdb reanalyzed the public sequencing data and kept in-frame beta chains. Each CDR3 protein appears once, grouped with its most common genes and DNA. Within this sample are about 1,500,000 distinct CDR3 sequences, with about 30% of them counted one time only. The ten top clones hold 7.7% of the sample. Sequenced material: blood. The receptors come from a woman aged 30 to 39 in good health.

This clonotype appeared a few times. The chain has TRBV5-6 and TRBJ1-1; D possibly corresponds to TRBD1 (5 bases). Germline loops: CDR1 SGHDT, CDR2 YYEEEE. The CDR3 runs 12 residues. Trimming took 6 bases from V and 5 from J, leaving 11 bases between them. CDR3 region: CASTQGWTEAFF. CDR3 DNA sequence: TGTGCCAGCACCCAGGGCTGGACTGAAGCTTTCTTT.

About this clonotype itself: Its ends do not fully match the called genes, so a read error is possible. The V gene is TRBV7-2, the J gene TRBJ1-2; possible D gene TRBD1, 5 bases. The CDR3 consists of 15 residues. The germline V gene has CDR1 SGHTA and CDR2 FQGNSA. CDR3 in amino acids: CASSHLGGTTYDYTF. The CDR3 nucleotides are TGTGCCAGCAGCCACCTTGGGGGGACCACTTATGACTACACCTTC.

The chain links TRBV12-3 or TRBV12-4 to TRBJ2-7, with D tentatively TRBD1 or TRBD2 (5 bases each). V was cut by 1 base and J by 7 bases, with 14 bases left in between. The CDR3 consists of 14 residues. CDR3 nucleotides: TGTGCCAGCAGTTTAGGTGAGGGGCTGGGGGAGCAGTACTTC. Protein product: CASSLGEGLGEQYF.

The V and J genes are TRBV5-6 and TRBJ1-1; D might be TRBD1 (5 bases). Germline loops: CDR1 SGHDT, CDR2 YYEEEE. V lost 7 bases and J 4 bases, leaving 17 bases between the germline ends. CDR3 length equals 14 residues. CDR3 nucleotide sequence: TGTGCCAGCCGCCCTGGTCAGGGTGCCACTGAAGCTTTCTTT. Its translation: CASRPGQGATEAFF. The whole variable domain, filled in from reference TRBV5-6 and TRBJ1-1, reads DAGVTQSPTHLIKTRGQQVTLRCSPKSGHDTVSWYQQALGQGPQFIFQYYEEEERQRGNFPDRFSGHQFPNYSSELNVNALLLGDSALYLCASRPGQGATEAFFGQGTRLTVV.

The gene calls are TRBV4-1 and TRBJ2-7; a possible D gene is TRBD1 (6 bases). Germline values: CDR1 MGHRA, CDR2 YSYEKL. Deletions cut 2 bases from V and 4 bases from J, with 24 bases between. CDR3 length: 18 amino acids. The CDR3 coding sequence is TGCGCCAGCAGCCAACTAATTTCTACAGGGATTCGTACATACGAGCAGTACTTC. Protein: CASSQLISTGIRTYEQYF.

V and J are TRBV4-1 and TRBJ2-3; 10 nucleotides agree with TRBD2. The germline V gene has CDR1 MGHRA and CDR2 YSYEKL. The CDR3 consists of 17 residues. Germline trimming cut 0 bases from V and 2 bases from J; bases unmatched to any gene: 5. In DNA, the CDR3 is TGCGCCAGCAGCCAAGAACAAGCGGGGGGGGTCACAGATACGCAGTATTTT. This translates into CASSQEQAGGVTDTQYF.

The chain carries TRBV12-3 or TRBV12-4 and TRBJ2-2; no clear D gene. Trimming took 4 bases from V and 2 from J, leaving 5 bases between them. The CDR3 length is 13 residues. The CDR3 here is CASSSINTGELFF. Written as DNA, the CDR3 is TGTGCCAGCAGTTCCATAAACACCGGGGAGCTGTTTTTT.

This rearrangement joins TRBV7-2 to TRBJ2-1; D may be TRBD2 (7 bases). Germline V gene data show CDR1 as SGHTA and CDR2 as FQGNSA. Trimming stripped 5 bases from V and 7 bases from J, with 21 bases between. The CDR3 is 16 residues long. CDR3 coding DNA: TGTGCCAGCAGCCCTACCGCCGGGGGGCACGGAAATGAGCAGTTCTTC. As protein: CASSPTAGGHGNEQFF.

The genes are TRBV6-6 and TRBJ2-3; 8 bases are shared with TRBD1. V was clipped by 0 bases and J by 4 bases; unmatched bases: 0. Germline lookup yields CDR1 MNHNY and CDR2 SVGAGI (reference sequence). The CDR3 length is 14 residues. The CDR3, as DNA: TGTGCCAGCAGTTACTCGACAGGGGCAGATACGCAGTATTTT. Protein: CASSYSTGADTQYF.

This clonotype was detected a few times. CDR3 nucleotides: TGTGCCAGCAGCATCCACGGGACTCCCCTCTACAATGAGCAGTTCTTC. Amino acid sequence: CASSIHGTPLYNEQFF. The gene calls are TRBV5-6 and TRBJ2-1; D perhaps matches TRBD2 (6 bases). The CDR3 sequence is 16 residues long. V lost 4 bases and J lost 3, with 17 bases in between. Germline-derived CDR1 and CDR2 are SGHDT and YYEEEE.

This clonotype appeared a few times. This chain joins TRBV6-1 and TRBJ2-5; D may be TRBD2 (6 bases). Deletions cut 2 bases from V and 3 bases from J, with 13 bases between. Germline V gene data show CDR1 as MNHNS and CDR2 as SASEGT. The CDR3 loop spans 15 amino acids. The CDR3 nucleotides are TGTGCCAGCAGTGAACTCGGAGGGATGAAAGAGACCCAGTACTTC. It is translated as CASSELGGMKETQYF.

This clonotype was detected only a few times. This sequence joins TRBV12-3 or TRBV12-4 and TRBJ1-5; 9 nucleotides line up with TRBD1. After removal of 6 bases from V and 1 base from J, the junction contained 25 bases not matched to a gene. There are 22 residues in the CDR3. CDR3 nucleotide sequence: TGTGCCAGCAGCCACTTTTACGGGACAGGGAAGGGAATTTTCATAAGCAATCAGCCCCAGCATTTT. Its translation is CASSHFYGTGKGIFISNQPQHF.

The chain couples TRBV5-5 to TRBJ1-1; possible D gene TRBD1, 6 bases. CDR3 length: 17 residues. Germline V gene sequence: CDR1 SGHKS, CDR2 YYEKEE (reference sequence). With 1 base removed from V and 0 bases from J, the gap between germline ends came to 16 bases. The CDR3 nucleotides are TGTGCCAGCAGCTTGTACGGGGCAGGGGTTTTGAACACTGAAGCTTTCTTT. Its translation: CASSLYGAGVLNTEAFF.

There are a few counts of this clonotype. The chain has TRBV20-1 and TRBJ2-3; TRBD2 matches 14 bases. This CDR3 has 13 residues. The germline V gene has CDR1 DFQATT and CDR2 SNEGSKA (reference sequence). CDR3 in amino acids: CSSWTSGGYTQYF. Written as DNA, the CDR3 is TGCAGCTCCTGGACTAGCGGGGGGTATACGCAGTATTTT.

J is TRBJ1-2 and V is TRBV3-1, with D tentatively TRBD1 (6 bases). Germline-derived CDR1 and CDR2 are LGHDT and YNNKEL (reference sequence). The CDR3 totals 14 residues. The V end lost 5 bases, the J end lost 5 bases, and 15 bases lay between the germline ends. The CDR3 DNA sequence: TGTGCCAGCAGCAAGACTAGCCAGGGGTATGGCTACACCTTC. As protein: CASSKTSQGYGYTF. Supplemented by reference TRBV3-1 and TRBJ1-2, the full variable domain reads DTAVSQTPKYLVTQMGNDKSIKCEQNLGHDTMYWYKQDSKKFLKIMFSYNNKELIINETVPNRFSPKSPDKAHLNLHINSLELGDSAVYFCASSKTSQGYGYTFGSGTRLTVV.

The chain's CDR3 is CASSASGSIANNEQYF. CDR3 coding DNA: TGTGCCAGCAGTGCTAGCGGGAGTATCGCCAACAATGAGCAGTACTTC. The chain employs TRBV25-1 and TRBJ2-7; TRBD2 matches at 10 bases. V trimming: 4 bases; J trimming: 7 bases; junction bases outside the gene matches: 13. The CDR3 sequence is 16 residues long. The V gene's germline CDR1 is MGHDK and CDR2 SYGVNS.

V usage is TRBV5-1 and J usage is TRBJ2-5; the D is unclear. Germline assignment: CDR1 SGHRS and CDR2 YFSETQ. V lost 0 bases and J 2 bases, leaving 11 bases between the germline ends. The CDR3 has 15 amino acids. The CDR3 reads CASSLEGNWQETQYF. As DNA, the CDR3 is TGCGCCAGCAGCTTGGAAGGGAACTGGCAAGAGACCCAGTACTTC.

The V gene is TRBV7-2, the J gene TRBJ2-5, with TRBD2 matching over 8 bases. CDR3 size: 16 residues. V dropped 5 bases and J dropped 1; count of bases not matched to a gene: 9. CDR1 and CDR2 from the germline V gene are SGHTA and FQGNSA. The CDR3 reads CASSHSQTSVQETQYF. In DNA form, the CDR3 reads TGTGCCAGCAGCCACTCCCAGACTAGCGTCCAAGAGACCCAGTACTTC.